This TCR beta chain originates from a study of CD8 T cells in ankylosing spondylitis. Scientists made TCR beta libraries using quantitative 5'-RACE with molecular barcodes. A single record per CDR3 protein comes from TCRdb applying MiXCR to the 5' RACE reads. This table holds 250,000 or so distinct CDR3 sequences, over 15% found once. This clonotype came up a few times. The antigen remains undetermined. General study points: Certain motif variants had earlier been reported in reactive arthritis synovial fluid and blood.

Sequencing used blood, either unsorted or a sorted T cell fraction (not recorded which). The clonotype originates from a male donor with ankylosing spondylitis or in good health (not recorded which).

The CDR3 coding sequence is TGCAGCGTTCTCGGACAGTCATACGAGCAGTACTTC. Protein sequence: CSVLGQSYEQYF. This chain links TRBV29-1 with TRBJ2-7, with D tentatively TRBD1 (6 bases). The CDR3 consists of 12 residues. Looked up from germline, CDR1 is SQVTM and CDR2 is ANQGSEA. Trimming left V 5 bases short and J 4 bases short, with 12 bases between.